One sample yielded the 5 T cell receptor beta chains listed below, sequenced in a study of blood T cell repertoires in COVID-19. Method: immunoSEQ multiplex PCR; TCRdb's copy keeps in-frame clones and lacks some. In the table there are roughly 200,000 clones, 88% of which are singletons. The material sequenced was peripheral blood. The receptors were sampled from a man aged 50 or older with COVID-19, enrolled during active disease.

This clone was found once. The J gene is TRBJ2-7, the V gene TRBV7-9, with unresolved D. V lost 2 bases and J lost 2, with 7 bases in between. This CDR3 comprises 13 residues. Germline V gives CDR1 SEHNR, CDR2 FQNEAQ (reference sequence). The CDR3 DNA sequence: TGTGCCAGCAGCTTAAGCCAAACCTACGAGCAGTACTTC. Encoded protein: CASSLSQTYEQYF. The full variable domain, with the rest looked up from reference TRBV7-9 and TRBJ2-7, is DTGVSQNPRHKITKRGQNVTFRCDPISEHNRLYWYRQTLGQGPEFLTYFQNEAQLEKSRLLSDRFSAERPKGSFSTLEIQRTEQGDSAMYLCASSLSQTYEQYFGPGTRLTVT.

This chain uses TRBV12-3 or TRBV12-4 with TRBJ1-2, with 8 bases that match TRBD1. Unmatched junction bases numbered 3, after V lost 2 bases and J lost 7 bases. The CDR3 totals 13 residues. The CDR3 protein is CASSLTGGIGYTF. CDR3 nucleotide sequence: TGTGCCAGCAGTTTAACAGGGGGAATTGGCTACACCTTC.

The rearrangement joins TRBV6-5 to TRBJ1-2, with TRBD1 identical over 9 bases. The J segment lost 4 bases and the V segment lost 6 bases, leaving 6 bases of the junction unmatched. The CDR3 consists of 14 residues. Germline lookup yields CDR1 MNHEY and CDR2 SVGAGI. CDR3 in amino acids: CASSPGQGRYGYTF. The DNA of the CDR3 is TGTGCCAGCAGCCCGGGACAGGGCCGCTATGGCTACACCTTC.

The V gene is TRBV29-1, the J gene TRBJ1-1, with no clear D. The germline V gene has CDR1 SQVTM and CDR2 ANQGSEA. V lost 1 base to trimming and J lost 0 bases, with 18 bases between them. The CDR3 totals 17 residues. DNA of the CDR3: TGCAGCGTTGAAGTTCCGGGAGCCCCCTCCATGAACACTGAAGCTTTCTTT. This translates into CSVEVPGAPSMNTEAFF.

The chain couples TRBV9 to TRBJ2-7, with D possibly being TRBD1 (6 bases). Germline CDR1 and CDR2: SGDLS and YYNGEE. This CDR3 region has 18 residues. V was shortened by 4 bases and J by 7 bases, with 30 bases between the two germline ends. Here the CDR3 reads CASSQVPGQRRTEGEQYF. In nucleotides, the CDR3 is TGTGCCAGCAGCCAAGTCCCGGGACAACGAAGAACCGAGGGGGAGCAGTACTTC.